This TCR beta chain appears in the sequencing data of a study of stem cell transplantation in POMP-related autoinflammatory disease. As to this clone: Its specificity is unknown.

Sequencing used immunoSEQ multiplex PCR; TCRdb keeps in-frame clones, though not all of them. The table shows some 31,000 clones, with 80% to 90% occurring only once. From germline, CDR1 is SGHDT and CDR2 YYEEEE. V was pared by 5 bases and J by 5 bases, with 5 bases of the junction left unmatched. CDR3 length: 14 residues. Notes on the study in general: In PRAID patients, the number of distinct TRB V-J gene pairings was restricted.

The genes are TRBV5-6 and TRBJ2-5; 11 bases match TRBD2. The receptor's source is a human donor with POMP-related autoinflammation and immune dysregulation (PRAID). The material was CD4+ T cells from PBMCs, obtained before stem cell transplantation. CDR3 DNA sequence: TGTGCCAGCAGACTAGCGGGAGACGGGGAGACCCAGTACTTC. This sequence encodes CASRLAGDGETQYF.